The 5 T cell receptor beta chains reported below all come from one sample, sequenced in a study of blood T cell repertoires in COVID-19. Some clones are missing from TCRdb's copy, which holds only in-frame ones; the method was immunoSEQ multiplex PCR. The sample consists of tens of thousands of clones, about 90% of them appearing once. The sequencing input was peripheral blood. The receptor source for this set is a man over 45 with active COVID-19.

The chain carries TRBV19 and TRBJ1-6; D ambiguous. Germline values: CDR1 LNHDA, CDR2 SQIVND (reference sequence). The CDR3 consists of 16 residues. V dropped 3 bases and J dropped 12 bases, with 21 bases sitting between them. The CDR3 is CASSIVSGSEVGPLHF. The CDR3 DNA reads as TGTGCCAGTAGTATCGTCTCTGGCTCCGAGGTGGGACCCCTCCACTTT.

The gene calls are TRBV5-4 and TRBJ2-2; no clear D. Germline-derived CDR1 and CDR2 are SGHNT and YYREEE (reference sequence). V shed 0 bases and J shed 7 bases, with 10 bases lying between them. The CDR3 has 14 residues. CDR3 nucleotides: TGTGCCAGCAGCTTGGACTCGTCTGGCGGGGAGCTGTTTTTT. Translating gives CASSLDSSGGELFF.

The chain is built from TRBV4-1 and TRBJ2-7, with D perhaps TRBD1 (5 bases). The CDR3 runs 14 residues. Trimming removed 4 bases from V and 1 base from J, with 11 bases in between. From germline, CDR1 is MGHRA and CDR2 YSYEKL. The CDR3: CASSPARASYEQYF. In nucleotides, the CDR3 is TGCGCCAGCAGCCCCGCCAGGGCATCCTACGAGCAGTACTTC.

The chain recombines TRBV27 with TRBJ2-2; TRBD1 matches at 7 bases. The V and J ends lost 6 bases and 6 bases, in that order; junction bases with no gene match: 13. The CDR3 sequence is 16 residues long. Germline loops: CDR1 MNHEY, CDR2 SMNVEV (reference sequence). CDR3 nucleotides: TGTGCCAGCAGAAGCCGGGACAGAAGAGGACCCGGGGAGCTGTTTTTT. It codes for CASRSRDRRGPGELFF.

The chain joins TRBV4-2 to TRBJ2-3; 14 bases agree with TRBD2. This CDR3 is built from 17 residues. Trimming cost V 2 bases and J 6 bases; bases outside gene matches: 7. Germline loops: CDR1 LGHNA, CDR2 YNFKEQ. CDR3 coding DNA: TGTGCCAGCAGCCAACGTGGGACTAGCGGGAGTGTTGATACGCAGTATTTT. It encodes CASSQRGTSGSVDTQYF.